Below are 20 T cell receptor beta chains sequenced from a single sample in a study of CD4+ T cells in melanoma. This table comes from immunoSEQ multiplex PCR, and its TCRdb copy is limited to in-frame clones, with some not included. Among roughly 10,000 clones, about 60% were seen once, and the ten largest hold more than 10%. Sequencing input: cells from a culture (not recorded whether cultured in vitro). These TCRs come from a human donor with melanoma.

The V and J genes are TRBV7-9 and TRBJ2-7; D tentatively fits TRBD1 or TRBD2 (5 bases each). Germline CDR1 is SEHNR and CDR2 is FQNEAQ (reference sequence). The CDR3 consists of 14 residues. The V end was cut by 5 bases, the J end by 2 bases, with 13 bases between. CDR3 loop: CASSPLRGPYEQYF. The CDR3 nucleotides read TGTGCCAGCAGCCCCCTTCGGGGCCCCTACGAGCAGTACTTC.

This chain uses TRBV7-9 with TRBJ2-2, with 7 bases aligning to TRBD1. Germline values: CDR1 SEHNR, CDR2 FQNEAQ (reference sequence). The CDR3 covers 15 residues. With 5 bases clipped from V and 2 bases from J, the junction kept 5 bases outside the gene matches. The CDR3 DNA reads TGTGCCAGCAGCAGGGGACAGCTCAACACCGGGGAGCTGTTTTTT. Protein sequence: CASSRGQLNTGELFF. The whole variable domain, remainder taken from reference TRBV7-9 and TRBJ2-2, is DTGVSQNPRHKITKRGQNVTFRCDPISEHNRLYWYRQTLGQGPEFLTYFQNEAQLEKSRLLSDRFSAERPKGSFSTLEIQRTEQGDSAMYLCASSRGQLNTGELFFGEGSRLTVL.

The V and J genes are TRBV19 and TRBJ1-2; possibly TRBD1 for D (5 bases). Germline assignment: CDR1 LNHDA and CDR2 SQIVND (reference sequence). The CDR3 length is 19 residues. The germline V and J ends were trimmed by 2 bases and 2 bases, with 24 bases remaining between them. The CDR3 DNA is TGTGCCAGTAGTATATCCCTCCAGGGCCAGCGAAGATGGAACTATGGCTACACCTTC. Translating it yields CASSISLQGQRRWNYGYTF.

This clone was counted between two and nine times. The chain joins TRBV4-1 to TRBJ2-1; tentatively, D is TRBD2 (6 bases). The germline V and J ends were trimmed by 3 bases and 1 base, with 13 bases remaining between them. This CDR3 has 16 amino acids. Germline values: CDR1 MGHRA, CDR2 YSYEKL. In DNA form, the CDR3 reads TGCGCCAGCAGCCACTTCGCGGGGATTTCCTACAATGAGCAGTTCTTC. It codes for CASSHFAGISYNEQFF.

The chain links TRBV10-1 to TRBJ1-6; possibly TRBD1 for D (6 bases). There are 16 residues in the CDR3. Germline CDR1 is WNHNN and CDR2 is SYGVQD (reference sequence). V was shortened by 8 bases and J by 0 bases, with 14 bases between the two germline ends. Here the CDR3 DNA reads TGCGCCAGCGGCGGACAGAGGTTCTCCTATAATTCACCCCTCCACTTT. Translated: CASGGQRFSYNSPLHF.

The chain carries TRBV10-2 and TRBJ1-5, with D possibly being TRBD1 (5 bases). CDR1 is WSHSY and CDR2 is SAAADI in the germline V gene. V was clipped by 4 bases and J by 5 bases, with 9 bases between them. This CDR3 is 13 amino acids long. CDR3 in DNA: TGCGCCAGCAGTGTCAAGGGGCATCAGCCCCAGCATTTT. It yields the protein CASSVKGHQPQHF.

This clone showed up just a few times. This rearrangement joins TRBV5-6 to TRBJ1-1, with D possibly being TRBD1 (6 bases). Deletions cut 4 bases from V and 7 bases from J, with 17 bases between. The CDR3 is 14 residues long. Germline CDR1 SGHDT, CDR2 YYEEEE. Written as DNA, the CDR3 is TGTGCCAGCAGCCCCGCGGGGGGCCGGAATGAAGCTTTCTTT. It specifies CASSPAGGRNEAFF.

The CDR3 reads CASSQTRGFSDTQYF. Written as DNA, the CDR3 is TGTGCCAGCAGCCAAACCAGGGGATTTTCAGATACGCAGTATTTT. This chain joins TRBV14 and TRBJ2-3; TRBD1 might be the D (6 bases). Trimming removed 2 bases at V and 4 bases at J, with 13 bases between. Germline values: CDR1 SGHDN, CDR2 FVKESK. The CDR3 consists of 15 residues.

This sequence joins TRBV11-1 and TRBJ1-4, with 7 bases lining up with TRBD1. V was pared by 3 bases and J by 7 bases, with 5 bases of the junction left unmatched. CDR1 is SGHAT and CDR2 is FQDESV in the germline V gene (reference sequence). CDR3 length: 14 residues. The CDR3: CASSFDRDPEKLFF. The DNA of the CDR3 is TGTGCCAGCAGCTTCGACAGGGACCCTGAAAAACTGTTTTTT. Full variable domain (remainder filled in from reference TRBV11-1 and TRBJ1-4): EAEVAQSPRYKITEKSQAVAFWCDPISGHATLYWYRQILGQGPELLVQFQDESVVDDSQLPKDRFSAERLKGVDSTLKIQPAELGDSAMYLCASSFDRDPEKLFFGSGTQLSVL.

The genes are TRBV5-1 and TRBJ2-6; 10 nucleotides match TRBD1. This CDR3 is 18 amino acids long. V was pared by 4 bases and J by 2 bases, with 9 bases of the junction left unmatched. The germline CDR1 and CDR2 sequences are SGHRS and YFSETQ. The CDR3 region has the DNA TGCGCCAGCAGCCGAAAGGACAGGGGGTCTGCTGGGGCCAACGTCCTGACTTTC. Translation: CASSRKDRGSAGANVLTF.

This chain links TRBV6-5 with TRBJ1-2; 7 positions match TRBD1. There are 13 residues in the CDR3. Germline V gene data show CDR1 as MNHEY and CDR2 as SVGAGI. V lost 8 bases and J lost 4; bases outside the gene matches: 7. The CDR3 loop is CASAGDSTYGYTF. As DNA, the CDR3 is TGTGCCAGCGCTGGGGACAGTACCTATGGCTACACCTTC.

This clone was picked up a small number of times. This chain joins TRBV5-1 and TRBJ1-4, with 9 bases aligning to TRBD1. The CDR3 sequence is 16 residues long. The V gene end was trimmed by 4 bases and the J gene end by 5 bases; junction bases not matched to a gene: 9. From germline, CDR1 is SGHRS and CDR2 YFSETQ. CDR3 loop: CASSTNRGPGNEKLFF. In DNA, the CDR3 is TGCGCCAGCAGCACAAACAGGGGGCCGGGGAATGAAAAACTGTTTTTT. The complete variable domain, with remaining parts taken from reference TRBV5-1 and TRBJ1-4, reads KAGVTQTPRYLIKTRGQQVTLSCSPISGHRSVSWYQQTPGQGLQFLFEYFSETQRNKGNFPGRFSGRQFSNSRSEMNVSTLELGDSALYLCASSTNRGPGNEKLFFGSGTQLSVL.

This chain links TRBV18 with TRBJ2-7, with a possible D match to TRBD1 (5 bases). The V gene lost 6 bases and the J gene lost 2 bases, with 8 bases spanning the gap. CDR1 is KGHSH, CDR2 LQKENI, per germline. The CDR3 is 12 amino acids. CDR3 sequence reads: CASSPRAYEQYF. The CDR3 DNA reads TGTGCCAGCTCTCCCAGGGCCTACGAGCAGTACTTC.

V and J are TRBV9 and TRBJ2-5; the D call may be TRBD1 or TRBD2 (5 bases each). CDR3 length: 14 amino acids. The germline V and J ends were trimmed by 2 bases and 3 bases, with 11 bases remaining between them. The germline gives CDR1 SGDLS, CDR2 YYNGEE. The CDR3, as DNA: TGTGCCAGCAGCGTTCAGGGACGTGAAGAGACCCAGTACTTC. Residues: CASSVQGREETQYF. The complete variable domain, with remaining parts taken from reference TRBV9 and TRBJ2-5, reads DSGVTQTPKHLITATGQRVTLRCSPRSGDLSVYWYQQSLDQGLQFLIQYYNGEERAKGNILERFSAQQFPDLHSELNLSSLELGDSALYFCASSVQGREETQYFGPGTRLLVL.

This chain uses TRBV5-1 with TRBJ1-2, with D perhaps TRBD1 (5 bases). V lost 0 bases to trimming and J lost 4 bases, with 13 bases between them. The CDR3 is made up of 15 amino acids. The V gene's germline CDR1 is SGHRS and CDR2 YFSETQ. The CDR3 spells CASSLDPGRGYGYTF. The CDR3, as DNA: TGCGCCAGCAGCTTGGATCCGGGGCGCGGCTATGGCTACACCTTC.

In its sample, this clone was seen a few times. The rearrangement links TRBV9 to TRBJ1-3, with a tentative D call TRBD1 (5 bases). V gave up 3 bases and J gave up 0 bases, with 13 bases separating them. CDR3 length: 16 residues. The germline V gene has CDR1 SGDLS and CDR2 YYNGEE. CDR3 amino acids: CASSAPEQVSGNTIYF. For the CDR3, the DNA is TGTGCCAGCAGCGCGCCGGAACAGGTCTCTGGAAACACCATATATTTT.

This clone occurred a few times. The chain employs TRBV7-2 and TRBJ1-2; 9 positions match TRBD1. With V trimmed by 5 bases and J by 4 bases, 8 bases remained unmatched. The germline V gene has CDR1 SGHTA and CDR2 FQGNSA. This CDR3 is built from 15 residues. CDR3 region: CASSPRTGASYGYTF. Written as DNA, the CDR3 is TGTGCCAGCAGCCCGCGGACAGGGGCCTCCTATGGCTACACCTTC.

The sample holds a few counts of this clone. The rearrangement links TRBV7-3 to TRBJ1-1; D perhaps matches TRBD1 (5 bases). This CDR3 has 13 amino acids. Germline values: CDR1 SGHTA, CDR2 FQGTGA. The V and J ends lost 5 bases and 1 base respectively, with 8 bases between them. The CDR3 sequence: CASSVQGNTEAFF. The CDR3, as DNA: TGTGCCAGCAGCGTCCAGGGGAACACTGAAGCTTTCTTT.

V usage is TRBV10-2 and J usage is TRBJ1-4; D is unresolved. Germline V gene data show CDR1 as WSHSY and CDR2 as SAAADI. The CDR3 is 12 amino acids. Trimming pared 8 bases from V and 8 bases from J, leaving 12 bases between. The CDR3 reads CASGRVREKLFF. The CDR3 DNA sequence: TGCGCCAGCGGGAGGGTTAGGGAAAAACTGTTTTTT.

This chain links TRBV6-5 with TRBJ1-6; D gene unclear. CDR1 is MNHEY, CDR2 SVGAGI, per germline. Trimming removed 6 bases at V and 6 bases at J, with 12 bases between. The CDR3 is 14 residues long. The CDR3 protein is CASRSRTLNSPLHF. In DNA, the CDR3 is TGTGCCAGCAGGAGTCGGACTCTTAATTCACCCCTCCACTTT.